Below are 32 T cell receptor beta chains sequenced from a single sample in a study of molecular identifiers for immune sequencing clone quantification. Using its own MiXCR run on the PCR reads, TCRdb lists one record per CDR3 protein. The sample consists of hundreds of thousands of distinct CDR3 sequences, 24% of them appearing once. The specimen was naive CD8+ T cells from blood, with Jurkat cell RNA spiked in. Subset here: FACS-sorted CD8+CD4-CCR7+CD45RA+ naive T cells. These receptors were taken from a human donor in good health. Some libraries in this study had Jurkat cell RNA spiked in.

This clonotype was counted only a few times. V is TRBV20-1 and J is TRBJ1-5; no clear D. Germline V gene lookup returns CDR1 DFQATT and CDR2 SNEGSKA (reference sequence). V was pared by 3 bases and J by 0 bases, with 12 bases between. This CDR3 is built from 15 residues. For the CDR3, the DNA is TGCAGTGCTAGTTCAGGCCTAAATAGCAATCAGCCCCAGCATTTT. As protein: CSASSGLNSNQPQHF.

The table lists this clonotype with a few counts. V is TRBV4-1 and J is TRBJ2-3; no clear D. The CDR3 consists of 12 residues. Trimming pared 4 bases from V and 4 bases from J, leaving 6 bases between. Germline CDR1 MGHRA, CDR2 YSYEKL. The CDR3 loop is CASSLKSDTQYF. CDR3 DNA: TGCGCCAGCAGCCTTAAGTCAGATACGCAGTATTTT.

This clonotype was counted a few times. This chain links TRBV30 with TRBJ2-2, with 7 bases aligning to TRBD1. Per the germline V gene, CDR1 is GTSNPN and CDR2 is SVGIG (reference sequence). The trim removed 3 bases at V and 7 bases at J, leaving 8 bases unmatched. CDR3 length: 14 amino acids. For the CDR3, the DNA is TGTGCCTGGAGGCCCGGGACAGATAGCGGGGAGCTGTTTTTT. Encoded protein: CAWRPGTDSGELFF.

This clonotype was detected a few times. The chain couples TRBV13 to TRBJ2-7, with 7 bases lining up with TRBD1. Germline assignment: CDR1 PRHDT and CDR2 FYEKMQ (reference sequence). V gave up 1 base and J gave up 5 bases; unmatched junction bases: 2. This CDR3 region has 13 residues. The CDR3 protein is CASSLEGTDEQYF. DNA of the CDR3: TGTGCCAGCAGCTTAGAGGGGACAGACGAGCAGTACTTC.

The CDR3 sequence is CASSPLRNSKNGELFF. DNA for the CDR3: TGTGCCAGCTCACCCCTCCGGAACAGCAAGAATGGAGAACTGTTTTTT. J is TRBJ1-4 and V is TRBV18; D gene uncertain. The germline V and J ends were trimmed by 3 bases and 12 bases, with 23 bases remaining between them. CDR1 and CDR2 (germline): KGHSH, LQKENI. The CDR3 consists of 16 residues.

This clonotype has more than one count but fewer than ten. The chain recombines TRBV9 with TRBJ2-3; 7 nucleotides match TRBD2. V shed 0 bases and J 5 bases; nucleotides not matched to a gene: 6. Germline assignment: CDR1 SGDLS and CDR2 YYNGEE. The CDR3 has 15 amino acids. In DNA form, the CDR3 reads TGTGCCAGCAGCGTAGAGGCAGGGAGGGGAGATACGCAGTATTTT. This sequence encodes CASSVEAGRGDTQYF. Using reference TRBV9 and TRBJ2-3 for the parts outside the CDR3, the full variable domain is DSGVTQTPKHLITATGQRVTLRCSPRSGDLSVYWYQQSLDQGLQFLIQYYNGEERAKGNILERFSAQQFPDLHSELNLSSLELGDSALYFCASSVEAGRGDTQYFGPGTRLTVL.

Only one count was recorded for this clonotype. A read error may explain this, as a much larger clone is one base away. The J gene is TRBJ2-5, the V gene TRBV28, with 7 nucleotides matching TRBD1. The germline CDR1 and CDR2 sequences are MDHEN and SYDVKM. There are 15 residues in the CDR3. The V segment lost 5 bases and the J segment 2 bases; nucleotides outside the gene matches: 8. The CDR3 DNA sequence: TGTGCCAGCAGTCAGCTGACAGGGCGACAAGAGACCCAGTACTTC. It yields the protein CASSQLTGRQETQYF.

At least ten counts were recorded for this clonotype. V and J are TRBV14 and TRBJ2-7; D is perhaps TRBD1 (6 bases). Trimming pared 3 bases from V and 2 bases from J, leaving 11 bases between. Germline values: CDR1 SGHDN, CDR2 FVKESK. The CDR3 is made up of 14 amino acids. The DNA for the CDR3 is TGTGCCAGCAGCCATAGGGGGTACACCTACGAGCAGTACTTC. Translated, it gives CASSHRGYTYEQYF.

The table lists this clonotype with a few counts. Because the CDR3 is missing its conserved closing phenylalanine or tryptophan, this is likely a read error. V gene TRBV6-5 combines with J gene TRBJ2-7; TRBD1 matches 8 bases. Germline trimming cut 4 bases from V and 3 bases from J; bases unmatched to any gene: 8. The CDR3 sequence is 15 residues long. Germline V gene data show CDR1 as MNHEY and CDR2 as SVGAGI. In DNA, the CDR3 is TGTGCCAGCAGTTCCCCACGACAGGGGAACTACGAGCAGTACCTC. Translated: CASSSPRQGNYEQYL.

This clonotype was detected only a few times. V and J are TRBV29-1 and TRBJ2-7, with D maybe TRBD1 (5 bases). The length of the CDR3 is 22 residues. V was shortened by 1 base and J by 0 bases, with 34 bases between the two germline ends. Germline CDR1 SQVTM, CDR2 ANQGSEA. The CDR3: CSVEALKGGPDMRSSSSYEQYF. The CDR3 nucleotides read TGCAGCGTTGAAGCTTTAAAGGGCGGTCCGGACATGCGATCTTCGAGCTCCTACGAGCAGTACTTC.

The rearrangement uses TRBV27 and TRBJ2-5, with TRBD1 matching over 7 bases. This CDR3 contains 14 residues. In germline, CDR1 is MNHEY, CDR2 SMNVEV (reference sequence). J lost 0 bases, V lost 5 bases, and 3 bases had no gene match. The CDR3 sequence is CASSRDSYQETQYF. CDR3 nucleotide sequence: TGTGCCAGCAGTCGGGACAGCTACCAAGAGACCCAGTACTTC.

A few counts support this clonotype. The CDR3 region is CASNQARGQYQPQHF. Written as DNA, the CDR3 is TGTGCCAGCAACCAGGCCAGGGGACAGTATCAGCCCCAGCATTTT. The V gene is TRBV6-2 or TRBV6-3, the J gene TRBJ1-5; 7 nucleotides match TRBD1. This CDR3 comprises 15 residues. CDR1 and CDR2 (germline): MNHEY, SVGEGT. Trimming took 7 bases from V and 5 from J; bases not matched to a gene: 11.

Comments on this clonotype: This sequence may be a read error, since a much larger clone differs from it by one base. The CDR3 end shows no conserved phenylalanine or tryptophan, and so a read error is likely. The J gene is TRBJ1-1, the V gene TRBV30, with a weak D call TRBD1 (6 bases). The CDR3 has 13 residues. V dropped 2 bases and J dropped 3 bases, with 10 bases sitting between them. In germline, CDR1 is GTSNPN, CDR2 SVGIG (reference sequence). Here the CDR3 reads CAWSPSGDTEAFL. The CDR3 bases are TGTGCCTGGAGTCCATCAGGGGACACTGAAGCTTTCTTA.

A few counts support this clonotype. J is TRBJ2-3 and V is TRBV4-3; no reliable D call. Germline-derived CDR1 and CDR2 are LGHNA and YSLEER. The CDR3 has 15 residues. The V gene lost 0 bases and the J gene lost 6 bases, with 13 bases spanning the gap. CDR3 DNA: TGCGCCAGCAGCCAAGAACATCGGCCGGCGGATACGCAGTATTTT. Its protein is CASSQEHRPADTQYF.

The V and J genes are TRBV4-3 and TRBJ2-7; 7 bases match TRBD1. With V trimmed by 0 bases and J by 9 bases, 8 bases remained unmatched. Germline V gene sequence: CDR1 LGHNA, CDR2 YSLEER. CDR3 length: 14 residues. CDR3 sequence (DNA): TGCGCCAGCAGCCAAGATGTGACAGGGCCATGGCAGTACTTC. Its translation is CASSQDVTGPWQYF.

This clonotype came up many times. V gene TRBV4-3 combines with J gene TRBJ2-1; weak D call: TRBD1 (6 bases). CDR3 length: 15 amino acids. Germline V gene lookup returns CDR1 LGHNA and CDR2 YSLEER. Trimming stripped 0 bases from V and 7 bases from J, with 13 bases between. Here the CDR3 reads CASSQERTGPNEQFF. CDR3 DNA: TGCGCCAGCAGCCAAGAGAGAACAGGGCCGAATGAGCAGTTCTTC.

This clonotype was seen at least ten times. V gene TRBV6-5 combines with J gene TRBJ2-5, with 11 bases matching TRBD2. Trimming at V came to 8 bases and at J to 0 bases, leaving 5 bases not matched to a gene. The CDR3 loop spans 15 amino acids. CDR1 and CDR2 from the germline V gene are MNHEY and SVGAGI. CDR3 amino acids: CASVPSGGNQETQYF. CDR3 in DNA: TGTGCCAGCGTGCCTAGCGGGGGGAACCAAGAGACCCAGTACTTC.

This chain joins TRBV14 and TRBJ1-5; TRBD1 matches at 12 bases. Trimming took 3 bases from V and 8 from J; bases not matched to a gene: 5. The CDR3 totals 15 residues. Germline lookup yields CDR1 SGHDN and CDR2 FVKESK. CDR3 region: CASSQGQGAGEPQHF. DNA of the CDR3: TGTGCCAGCAGCCAGGGACAGGGGGCTGGGGAGCCCCAGCATTTT.

About this clonotype itself: Germline and junction disagree at one end, which may indicate a read error. CDR3 DNA sequence: TGCGCCAGCAGCCAGGCAACAGGAGGGCCGTACGCGCAGTACTTC. Its protein is CASSQATGGPYAQYF. This chain connects TRBV4-1 to TRBJ2-7; perhaps TRBD2 as D (6 bases). The CDR3 extends over 15 amino acids. Germline CDR1 is MGHRA and CDR2 is YSYEKL.

This clonotype occurred a few times. This chain uses TRBV30 with TRBJ2-7; either TRBD1 or TRBD2 may fit D (5 bases each). Trimming removed 8 bases from V and 0 bases from J, with 11 bases in between. CDR3 length: 12 residues. Germline V gene lookup returns CDR1 GTSNPN and CDR2 SVGIG (reference sequence). This chain's CDR3 is CALRDGSYEQYF. In DNA, the CDR3 is TGTGCCCTAAGGGACGGCTCCTACGAGCAGTACTTC.

The chain uses TRBV13 and TRBJ1-6; a possible D gene is TRBD1 (5 bases). The CDR3 extends over 15 amino acids. Germline CDR1 and CDR2: PRHDT and FYEKMQ (reference sequence). V was cut by 2 bases and J by 6 bases, with 11 bases left in between. CDR3 DNA: TGTGCCAGCAGCTTAAGCGGGACCCCTAATTCACCCCTCCACTTT. It translates to CASSLSGTPNSPLHF.

This clonotype was seen more than once but under ten times. This chain uses TRBV9 with TRBJ2-3, with TRBD2 identical over 11 bases. CDR3 length: 18 residues. Germline V gives CDR1 SGDLS, CDR2 YYNGEE. Trimming cost V 0 bases and J 0 bases; bases outside gene matches: 6. CDR3: CASSVGLAGKPSTDTQYF. The CDR3 nucleotides read TGTGCCAGCAGCGTAGGACTAGCGGGAAAACCTAGCACAGATACGCAGTATTTT.

Note on this clonotype: A single base separates this from a much larger clone, so it may be a read error. The V and J genes are TRBV29-1 and TRBJ2-1; D gene uncertain. This CDR3 is 16 amino acids long. Trimming removed 0 bases from V and 8 bases from J, with 20 bases in between. Germline V CDR1 and CDR2: SQVTM, ANQGSEA. The CDR3 reads CSVEDPDSTVVDEQFF. CDR3 nucleotide sequence: TGCAGCGTTGAAGATCCGGATAGCACGGTTGTCGATGAGCAGTTCTTC.

V is TRBV10-1 and J is TRBJ1-5, with D unresolved. CDR3 length: 11 residues. Trimming took 3 bases from V and 11 from J, leaving 8 bases between them. Germline assignment: CDR1 WNHNN and CDR2 SYGVQD (reference sequence). The CDR3 sequence: CASSELRAQHF. CDR3 bases: TGCGCCAGCAGTGAACTCCGGGCCCAGCATTTT.

Comment on this clonotype: It may be a read error: a sequence one base away is much more abundant. The chain couples TRBV7-2 to TRBJ2-3, with D perhaps given as TRBD1 or TRBD2 (6 bases each). Germline loops: CDR1 SGHTA, CDR2 FQGNSA. The CDR3 is 15 residues long. Between the trimmed V and J ends, which lost 8 bases and 5 bases, there was a span of 20 bases. CDR3 DNA: TGTGCCAGCCCTCTAGGTGGGGGGCTGGGAGATACGCAGTATTTT. Translating it yields CASPLGGGLGDTQYF.

This clonotype was found many times. This chain uses TRBV28 with TRBJ1-5, with 7 bases aligning to TRBD1. This CDR3 contains 16 residues. V lost 4 bases, J lost 0 bases, and 6 bases stayed unmatched. From germline, CDR1 is MDHEN and CDR2 SYDVKM. CDR3 sequence (DNA): TGTGCCAGCAGTTCTTTTAGGGGGCTTAGCAATCAGCCCCAGCATTTT. Translation: CASSSFRGLSNQPQHF.

This clonotype appeared once. A much bigger clone sits one base away, suggesting this may be a read error. This rearrangement joins TRBV4-3 to TRBJ1-1; TRBD1 is a possible D gene (6 bases). CDR1 LGHNA and CDR2 YSLEER come from the germline V gene. V dropped 0 bases and J dropped 6 bases, with 17 bases sitting between them. The CDR3 has 16 residues. CDR3 sequence (DNA): TGCGCCAGCAGCCAAGATGTAAGCAGGGGTGGCGCTGAAGCTTTCTTT. It codes for CASSQDVSRGGAEAFF.

The CDR3 coding sequence is TGTGCCAGCAGCTTCCCTAGCGGGGGGGCACCAGATACGCAGTATTTT. The encoded protein is CASSFPSGGAPDTQYF. This rearrangement joins TRBV5-4 to TRBJ2-3, with 12 bases aligning to TRBD2. After removal of 2 bases from V and 4 bases from J, the junction contained 5 bases not matched to a gene. This CDR3 spans 16 amino acids. Germline V gives CDR1 SGHNT, CDR2 YYREEE (reference sequence).

The chain combines TRBV6-5 with TRBJ2-1; D is ambiguous. Germline V gene sequence: CDR1 MNHEY, CDR2 SVGAGI. There are 15 residues in the CDR3. V shed 0 bases and J shed 0 bases, with 6 bases lying between them. The DNA for the CDR3 is TGTGCCAGCAGTTACTCGGCGGCCTCCTACAATGAGCAGTTCTTC. Its protein is CASSYSAASYNEQFF.

Concerning this clonotype: A much more abundant neighbour one base away suggests this may be a read error. The chain combines TRBV24-1 with TRBJ2-7; no clear D. The germline V gene has CDR1 KGHDR and CDR2 SFDVKD. The CDR3 contains 12 residues. CDR3 sequence reads: CATSESEYAQYF. As DNA, the CDR3 is TGTGCCACCAGTGAGTCGGAGTACGCGCAGTACTTC.

The chain has TRBV11-2 and TRBJ2-3; the D is unclear. V shed 5 bases and J shed 0 bases, with 15 bases lying between them. This CDR3 has 16 residues. Per the germline V gene, CDR1 is SGHAT and CDR2 is FQNNGV. The CDR3 loop reads CASSPQTRSSTDTQYF. CDR3 bases: TGTGCCAGCAGCCCTCAGACGAGATCTAGCACAGATACGCAGTATTTT.

This clonotype was counted many times. The chain links TRBV7-2 to TRBJ2-3; 8 bases match TRBD2. Losses at the gene ends were 3 bases for V and 0 bases for J; bases not matched to a gene: 11. This CDR3 spans 18 amino acids. The V gene's germline CDR1 is SGHTA and CDR2 FQGNSA. The CDR3 spells CASSFTGGRLGSTDTQYF. The CDR3 DNA reads as TGTGCCAGCAGCTTCACCGGCGGGAGGTTGGGGAGCACAGATACGCAGTATTTT.